These 7 T cell receptor beta chains share one sample of origin, sequenced in a study of blood T cell repertoires in COVID-19. Generated by immunoSEQ multiplex PCR, the TCRdb table keeps only in-frame clones and is missing some. The sample lists some 250,000 clones; approximately 89% were seen once. Sequenced: PBMCs or T cells enriched from blood (not recorded which). The source is a woman aged 25 to 39 with acute COVID-19.

The rearrangement joins TRBV7-7 to TRBJ1-6, with 10 bases identical to TRBD1. This CDR3 is built from 14 residues. With V trimmed by 0 bases and J by 10 bases, 0 bases remained unmatched. Germline assignment: CDR1 SSHAT and CDR2 FNYEAQ (reference sequence). The CDR3 here is CASSLAGQGSPLHF. For the CDR3, the DNA is TGTGCCAGCAGCTTAGCGGGACAGGGGTCACCCCTCCACTTT.

V is TRBV7-2 and J is TRBJ2-1; tentatively, D is TRBD2 (6 bases). Trimming removed 4 bases at V and 3 bases at J, with 13 bases between. Germline CDR1 and CDR2: SGHTA and FQGNSA. This CDR3 contains 15 residues. CDR3 region: CASSSTRVLYNEQFF. CDR3 bases: TGTGCCAGCAGCTCGACTAGAGTTCTCTACAATGAGCAGTTCTTC.

The rearrangement links TRBV4-3 to TRBJ1-1, with D possibly TRBD1 on 5 matching bases. V was clipped by 1 base and J by 3 bases, with 12 bases between them. In germline, CDR1 is LGHNA, CDR2 YSLEER. CDR3 size: 15 residues. CDR3: CASSQVAGRDTEAFF. As DNA, the CDR3 is TGCGCCAGCAGCCAAGTAGCAGGCAGGGACACTGAAGCTTTCTTT.

V usage is TRBV7-2 and J usage is TRBJ2-7; D is perhaps TRBD1 (5 bases). The length of the CDR3 is 12 residues. V lost 2 bases and J 6 bases, leaving 8 bases between the germline ends. Germline CDR1 reads SGHTA; CDR2 reads FQGNSA. The CDR3 loop is CASSLKRGEQYF. Here the CDR3 DNA reads TGTGCCAGCAGCTTAAAAAGGGGCGAGCAGTACTTC.

The rearrangement uses TRBV28 and TRBJ2-7; D is ambiguous. V was trimmed by 4 bases and J by 6 bases, leaving 4 bases between them. The V gene's germline CDR1 is MDHEN and CDR2 SYDVKM. The CDR3 has 10 residues. The CDR3 nucleotides read TGTGCCAGCAGTTCTAGCGAGCAGTACTTC. It translates to CASSSSEQYF.

The CDR3 loop is CASSYSPFTGELFF. Written as DNA, the CDR3 is TGTGCCAGCAGTTACTCCCCGTTCACCGGGGAGCTGTTTTTT. The chain carries TRBV6-6 and TRBJ2-2, with D uncertain. Trimming removed 0 bases from V and 4 bases from J, with 6 bases in between. The CDR3 is made up of 14 amino acids. The germline V gene has CDR1 MNHNY and CDR2 SVGAGI (reference sequence).

The chain employs TRBV20-1 and TRBJ1-3; possible D gene TRBD1, 5 bases. Germline V gene sequence: CDR1 DFQATT, CDR2 SNEGSKA (reference sequence). V lost 3 bases, J lost 0 bases, and 18 bases lay in between. The CDR3 contains 17 residues. CDR3 nucleotides: TGCAGTGCTAGTCGGGGGTTCTTGGGGATCTCTGGAAACACCATATATTTT. It translates to CSASRGFLGISGNTIYF.